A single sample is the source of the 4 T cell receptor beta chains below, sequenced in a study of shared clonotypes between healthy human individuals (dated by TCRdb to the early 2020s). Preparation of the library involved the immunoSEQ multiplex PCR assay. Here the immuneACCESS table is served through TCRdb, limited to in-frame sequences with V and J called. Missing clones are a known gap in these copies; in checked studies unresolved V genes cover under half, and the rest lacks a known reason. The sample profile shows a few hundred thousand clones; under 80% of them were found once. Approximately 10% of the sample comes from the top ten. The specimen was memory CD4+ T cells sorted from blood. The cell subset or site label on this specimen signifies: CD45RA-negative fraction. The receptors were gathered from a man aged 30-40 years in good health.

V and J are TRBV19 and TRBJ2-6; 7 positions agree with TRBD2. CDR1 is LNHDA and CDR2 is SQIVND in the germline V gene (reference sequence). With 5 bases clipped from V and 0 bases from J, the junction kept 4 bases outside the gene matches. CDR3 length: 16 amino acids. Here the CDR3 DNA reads TGTGCCAGTAGTGCGTGGGAGGGCTCTGGGGCCAACGTCCTGACTTTC. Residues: CASSAWEGSGANVLTF.

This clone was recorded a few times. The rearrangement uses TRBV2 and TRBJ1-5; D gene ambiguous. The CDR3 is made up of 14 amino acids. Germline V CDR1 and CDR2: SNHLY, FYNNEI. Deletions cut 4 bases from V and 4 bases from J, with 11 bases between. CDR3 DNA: TGTGCCAGCAGTGGTGGCGGACTTAATCAGCCCCAGCATTTT. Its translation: CASSGGGLNQPQHF.

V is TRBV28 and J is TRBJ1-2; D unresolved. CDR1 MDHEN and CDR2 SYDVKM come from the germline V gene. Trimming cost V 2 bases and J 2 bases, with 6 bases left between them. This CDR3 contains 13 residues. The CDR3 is CASSLIGNYGYTF. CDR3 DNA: TGTGCCAGCAGTTTAATAGGGAACTATGGCTACACCTTC.

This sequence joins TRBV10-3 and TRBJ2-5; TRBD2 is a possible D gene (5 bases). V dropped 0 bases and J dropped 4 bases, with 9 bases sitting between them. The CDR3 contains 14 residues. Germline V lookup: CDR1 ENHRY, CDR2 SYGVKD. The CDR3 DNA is TGTGCCATCAGTGAGTCGACCGAGGGAGAGACCCAGTACTTC. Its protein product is CAISESTEGETQYF.